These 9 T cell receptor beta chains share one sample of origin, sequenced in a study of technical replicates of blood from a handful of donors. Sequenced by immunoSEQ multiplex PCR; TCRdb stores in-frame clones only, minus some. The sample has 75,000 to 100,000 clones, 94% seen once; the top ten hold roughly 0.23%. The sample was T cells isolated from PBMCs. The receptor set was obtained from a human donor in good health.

CDR3 sequence reads: CASSPGGTHTEAFF. For the CDR3, the DNA is TGTGCCAGCAGCCCGGGAGGGACGCATACTGAAGCTTTCTTT. The chain uses TRBV7-8 and TRBJ1-1, with a tentative D call TRBD1 (5 bases). The V and J ends lost 5 bases and 5 bases respectively, with 15 bases between them. The CDR3 loop spans 14 amino acids. Germline CDR1 SGHVS, CDR2 FQNEAQ.

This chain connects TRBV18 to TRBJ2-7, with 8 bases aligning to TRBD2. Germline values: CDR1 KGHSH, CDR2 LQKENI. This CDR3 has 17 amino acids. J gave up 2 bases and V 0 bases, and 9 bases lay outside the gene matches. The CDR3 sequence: CASSPPVGTRAAYEQYF. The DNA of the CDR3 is TGTGCCAGCTCACCACCGGTGGGGACTAGGGCCGCCTACGAGCAGTACTTC.

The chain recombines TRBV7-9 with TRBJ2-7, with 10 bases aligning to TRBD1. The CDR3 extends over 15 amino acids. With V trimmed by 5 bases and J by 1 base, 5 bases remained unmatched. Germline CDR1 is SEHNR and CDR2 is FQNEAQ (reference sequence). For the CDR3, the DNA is TGTGCCAGCAGCCCGCGACAGGGGGCTTCCTACGAGCAGTACTTC. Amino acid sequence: CASSPRQGASYEQYF.

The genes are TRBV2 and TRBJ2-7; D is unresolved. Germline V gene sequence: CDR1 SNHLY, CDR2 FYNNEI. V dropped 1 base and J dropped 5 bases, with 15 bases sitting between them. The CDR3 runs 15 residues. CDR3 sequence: CASSEGIAGAHEQYF. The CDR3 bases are TGTGCCAGCAGTGAAGGTATAGCCGGCGCCCACGAGCAGTACTTC.

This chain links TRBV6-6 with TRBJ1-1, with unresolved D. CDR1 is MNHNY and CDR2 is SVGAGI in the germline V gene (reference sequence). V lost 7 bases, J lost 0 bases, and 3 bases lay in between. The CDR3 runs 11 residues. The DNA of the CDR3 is TGTGCCAGCATCATGAACACTGAAGCTTTCTTT. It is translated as CASIMNTEAFF.

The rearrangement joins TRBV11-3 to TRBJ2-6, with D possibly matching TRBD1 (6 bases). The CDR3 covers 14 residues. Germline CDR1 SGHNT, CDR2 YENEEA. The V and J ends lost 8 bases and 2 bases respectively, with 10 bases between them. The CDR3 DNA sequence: TGTGCCAGCGGAACAGGGACTGGGGCCAACGTCCTGACTTTC. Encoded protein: CASGTGTGANVLTF. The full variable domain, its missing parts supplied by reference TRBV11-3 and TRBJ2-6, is EAGVVQSPRYKIIEKKQPVAFWCNPISGHNTLYWYLQNLGQGPELLIRYENEEAVDDSQLPKDRFSAERLKGVDSTLKIQPAELGDSAVYLCASGTGTGANVLTFGAGSRLTVL.

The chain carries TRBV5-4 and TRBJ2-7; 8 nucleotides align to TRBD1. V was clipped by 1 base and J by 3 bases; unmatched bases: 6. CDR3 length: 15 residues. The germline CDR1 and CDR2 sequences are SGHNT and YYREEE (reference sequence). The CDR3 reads CASSLQGALVYEQYF. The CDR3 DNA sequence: TGTGCCAGCAGCTTGCAGGGGGCGCTAGTCTACGAGCAGTACTTC.

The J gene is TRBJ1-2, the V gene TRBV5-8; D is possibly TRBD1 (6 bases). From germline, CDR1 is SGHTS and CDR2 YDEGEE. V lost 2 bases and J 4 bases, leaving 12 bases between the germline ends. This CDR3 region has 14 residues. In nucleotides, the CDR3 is TGTGCCAGCAGCTTTACCGGGACAAGCTATGGCTACACCTTC. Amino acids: CASSFTGTSYGYTF.

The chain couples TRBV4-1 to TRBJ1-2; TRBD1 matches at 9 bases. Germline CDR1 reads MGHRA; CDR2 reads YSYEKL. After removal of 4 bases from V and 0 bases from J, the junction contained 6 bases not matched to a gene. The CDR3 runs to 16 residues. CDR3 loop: CASSRRDREPNYGYTF. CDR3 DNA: TGCGCCAGCAGCCGTCGGGACAGGGAACCTAACTATGGCTACACCTTC.